This T cell receptor (beta chain) was retrieved from a study of shared clonotypes between healthy human individuals. Sequenced by immunoSEQ multiplex PCR; TCRdb stores in-frame clones only, minus some. The sample shows 2 million to 3 million clones, over 85% of them seen only once. This CDR3 has 16 amino acids. V gave up 4 bases and J gave up 3 bases, with 18 bases separating them. CDR1 is MGHRA and CDR2 is YSYEKL in the germline V gene. What was sequenced was naive CD4+ T cells from PBMCs. The sample's subset: CD45RA+ positively selected. The origin of this receptor is a man younger than 35 in good health. Some clones in this sample may be carry-over from other donors' samples. V gene TRBV4-1 combines with J gene TRBJ2-5, with D perhaps TRBD1 or TRBD2 (6 bases each). In DNA form, the CDR3 reads TGCGCCAGCAGCCCAAGCCCGGGGGCAAGGGAAGAGACCCAGTACTTC. Protein sequence: CASSPSPGAREETQYF.